This T cell receptor (beta chain) was sequenced for a study of CD8 T cells in Susac syndrome. RNA amounts of about 0.5 to 1 ug underwent reverse transcription with random hexamers. The CDR3 of TCR beta was amplified by immunoSEQ multiplex PCR across 54 Vbeta and 13 Jbeta. Each CDR3 protein gets one entry after TCRdb re-called the immunoSEQ multiplex PCR reads with MiXCR. The sample consists of around 69,000 distinct CDR3 sequences, 95% to 96% of them appearing once. CDR1 and CDR2 from the germline V gene are DFQATT and SNEGSKA (reference sequence). The CDR3 contains 16 residues. Trimming removed 0 bases at V and 0 bases at J, with 12 bases between.

The clonotype originates from a human donor with multiple sclerosis. The sequencing input was CD4+ T cells from PBMCs. The chain couples TRBV20-1 to TRBJ1-5; D may be TRBD1 (5 bases). The chain's CDR3 is CSARDLRAYSNQPQHF. The CDR3 coding sequence is TGCAGTGCTAGAGATCTCAGGGCATATAGCAATCAGCCCCAGCATTTT.